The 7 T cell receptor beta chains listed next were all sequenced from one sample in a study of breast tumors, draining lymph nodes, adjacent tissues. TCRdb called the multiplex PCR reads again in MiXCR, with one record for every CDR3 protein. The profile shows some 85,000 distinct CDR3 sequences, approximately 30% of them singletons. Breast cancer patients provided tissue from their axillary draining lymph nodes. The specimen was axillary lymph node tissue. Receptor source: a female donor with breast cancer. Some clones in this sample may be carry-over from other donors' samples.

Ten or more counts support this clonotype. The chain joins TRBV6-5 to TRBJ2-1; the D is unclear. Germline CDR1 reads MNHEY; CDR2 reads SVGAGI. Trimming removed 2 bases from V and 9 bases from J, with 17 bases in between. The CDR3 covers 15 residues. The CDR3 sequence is CASSYLTMGNGEQFF. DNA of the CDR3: TGTGCCAGCAGTTACCTAACTATGGGCAATGGTGAGCAGTTCTTC.

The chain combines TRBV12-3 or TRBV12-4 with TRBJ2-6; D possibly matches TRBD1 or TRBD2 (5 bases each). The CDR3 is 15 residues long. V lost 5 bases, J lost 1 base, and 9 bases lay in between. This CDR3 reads CASSLGASGANVLTF. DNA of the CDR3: TGTGCCAGCAGTCTCGGGGCATCTGGGGCCAACGTCCTGACTTTC.

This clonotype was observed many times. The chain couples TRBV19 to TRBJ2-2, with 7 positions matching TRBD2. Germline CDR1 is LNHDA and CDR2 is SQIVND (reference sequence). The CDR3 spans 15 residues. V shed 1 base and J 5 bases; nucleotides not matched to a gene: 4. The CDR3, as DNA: TGTGCCAGTAGTATAGCGGGAGGTCGGACCGGGGAGCTGTTTTTT. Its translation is CASSIAGGRTGELFF.

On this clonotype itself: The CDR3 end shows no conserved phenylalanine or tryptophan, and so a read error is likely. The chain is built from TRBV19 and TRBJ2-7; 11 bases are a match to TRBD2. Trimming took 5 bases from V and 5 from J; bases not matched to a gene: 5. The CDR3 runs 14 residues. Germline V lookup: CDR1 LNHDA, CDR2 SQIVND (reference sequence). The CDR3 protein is CASSPCSGRDEQYL. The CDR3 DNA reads TGTGCCAGTAGTCCCTGTAGCGGGAGGGACGAGCAGTACCTC.

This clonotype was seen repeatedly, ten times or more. The CDR3 DNA reads as TGTGCCAGTAGTATTATGGGGGGCAATCAGCCCCAGCATTTT. This encodes CASSIMGGNQPQHF. J is TRBJ1-5 and V is TRBV19, with a weak D call TRBD1 (5 bases). CDR1 LNHDA and CDR2 SQIVND come from the germline V gene (reference sequence). The CDR3 loop spans 14 amino acids. V was shortened by 3 bases and J by 2 bases, with 8 bases between the two germline ends. Full variable domain (rest looked up from reference TRBV19 and TRBJ1-5): DGGITQSPKYLFRKEGQNVTLSCEQNLNHDAMYWYRQDPGQGLRLIYYSQIVNDFQKGDIAEGYSVSREKKESFPLTVTSAQKNPTAFYLCASSIMGGNQPQHFGDGTRLSIL.

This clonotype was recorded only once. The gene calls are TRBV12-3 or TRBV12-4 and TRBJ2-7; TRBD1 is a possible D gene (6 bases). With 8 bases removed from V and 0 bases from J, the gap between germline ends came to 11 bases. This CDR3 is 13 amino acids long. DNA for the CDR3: TGTGCCAGCGGGGGCGACAGCTCCTACGAGCAGTACTTC. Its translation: CASGGDSSYEQYF.

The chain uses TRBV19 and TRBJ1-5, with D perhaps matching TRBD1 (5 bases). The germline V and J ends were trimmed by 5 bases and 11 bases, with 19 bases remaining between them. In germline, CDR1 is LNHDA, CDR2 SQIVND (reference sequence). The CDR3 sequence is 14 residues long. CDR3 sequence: CASSYTGDTETQHF. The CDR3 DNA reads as TGTGCCAGTAGTTACACGGGGGATACGGAGACCCAGCATTTT. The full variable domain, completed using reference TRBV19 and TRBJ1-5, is DGGITQSPKYLFRKEGQNVTLSCEQNLNHDAMYWYRQDPGQGLRLIYYSQIVNDFQKGDIAEGYSVSREKKESFPLTVTSAQKNPTAFYLCASSYTGDTETQHFGDGTRLSIL.